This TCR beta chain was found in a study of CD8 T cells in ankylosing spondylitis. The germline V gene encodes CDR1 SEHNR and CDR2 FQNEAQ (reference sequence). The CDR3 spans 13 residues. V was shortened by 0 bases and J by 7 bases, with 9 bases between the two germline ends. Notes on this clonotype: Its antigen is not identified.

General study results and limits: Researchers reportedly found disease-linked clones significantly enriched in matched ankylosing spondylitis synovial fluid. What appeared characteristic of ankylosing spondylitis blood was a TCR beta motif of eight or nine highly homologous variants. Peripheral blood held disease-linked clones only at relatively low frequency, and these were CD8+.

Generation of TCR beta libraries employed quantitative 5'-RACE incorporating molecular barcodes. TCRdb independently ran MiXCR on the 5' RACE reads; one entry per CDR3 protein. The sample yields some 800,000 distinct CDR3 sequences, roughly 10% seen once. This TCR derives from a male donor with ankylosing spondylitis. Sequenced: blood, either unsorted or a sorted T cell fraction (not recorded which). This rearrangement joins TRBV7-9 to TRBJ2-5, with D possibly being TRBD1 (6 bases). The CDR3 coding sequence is TGTGCCAGCAGCTTAGCGGGGGCTGTGACCCAGTACTTC. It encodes CASSLAGAVTQYF.